Presented here are 26 T cell receptor beta chains from one specimen sequenced in a study of identical twins (TCRdb year 2016). Library preparation was by 5' RACE. TCRdb names Illumina HiSeq 2000 as the instrument used. TCRdb reworked the public reads: Q25 trimming with fastp, MiXCR clone assembly, productive beta chains retained. CDR3 protein sequences are deduplicated, and each keeps its most common genes and DNA. Across this sample there are 1.5 million to 2 million distinct CDR3 sequences, with roughly a third seen only once. The ten most abundant clones make up more than 0.25% of the sample. Sequencing was carried out using cord blood. The receptors stem from a newborn girl in good health.

The chain carries TRBV7-6 and TRBJ2-7, with 8 positions matching TRBD1. The CDR3 sequence is 15 residues long. V lost 5 bases, J lost 2 bases, and 8 bases stayed unmatched. Germline V gene sequence: CDR1 SGHVS, CDR2 FNYEAQ. The CDR3 DNA reads TGTGCCAGCAGCCATCTCGGACAGGGTACCTACGAGCAGTACTTC. It translates to CASSHLGQGTYEQYF. Full variable domain (missing parts from reference TRBV7-6 and TRBJ2-7): GAGVSQSPRYKVTKRGQDVALRCDPISGHVSLYWYRQALGQGPEFLTYFNYEAQQDKSGLPNDRFSAERPEGSISTLTIQRTEQRDSAMYRCASSHLGQGTYEQYFGPGTRLTVT.

In this sample, this clonotype turned up a few times. The CDR3 loop is CASSHGTSNQPQHF. CDR3 DNA sequence: TGTGCCAGCAGCCACGGGACATCTAATCAGCCCCAGCATTTT. The rearrangement links TRBV3-1 to TRBJ1-5, with D possibly being TRBD1 (6 bases). The CDR3 extends over 14 amino acids. V was shortened by 3 bases and J by 4 bases, with 10 bases between the two germline ends. Germline CDR1 and CDR2: LGHDT and YNNKEL (reference sequence).

Only a few counts were recorded for this clonotype. The genes are TRBV20-1 and TRBJ2-7; D remains ambiguous. V was cut by 3 bases and J by 5 bases, with 11 bases left in between. The CDR3 is 12 residues long. The germline CDR1 and CDR2 sequences are DFQATT and SNEGSKA (reference sequence). The CDR3 here is CSASPVPNEQYF. The CDR3 bases are TGCAGTGCTAGCCCCGTTCCGAACGAGCAGTACTTC.

The chain couples TRBV28 to TRBJ2-6; 7 bases line up with TRBD1. V was pared by 6 bases and J by 2 bases, with 7 bases of the junction left unmatched. Germline lookup yields CDR1 MDHEN and CDR2 SYDVKM. The CDR3 extends over 16 amino acids. The CDR3, as DNA: TGTGCCAGCAGACCTCTAGACAGGGCTGGGGCCAACGTCCTGACTTTC. It specifies CASRPLDRAGANVLTF.

The chain is built from TRBV28 and TRBJ1-6, with a weak D call TRBD1 (6 bases). Trimming cost V 6 bases and J 7 bases, with 22 bases left between them. This CDR3 is built from 17 residues. The germline V gene has CDR1 MDHEN and CDR2 SYDVKM. CDR3 sequence: CASRVILGTNGNSPLHF. CDR3 nucleotides: TGTGCCAGCAGAGTAATTTTGGGGACAAACGGGAATTCACCCCTCCACTTT.

This clonotype was recorded at least ten times. The chain uses TRBV28 and TRBJ2-3; TRBD2 might be the D (5 bases). The CDR3 has 15 amino acids. Between the trimmed V and J ends, which lost 5 bases and 5 bases, there was a span of 17 bases. Germline assignment: CDR1 MDHEN and CDR2 SYDVKM. CDR3 in DNA: TGTGCCAGCAGTACTTCCTGGGAGTCGGGAGATACGCAGTATTTT. Translating gives CASSTSWESGDTQYF.

This clonotype was observed a handful of times. The rearrangement joins TRBV11-2 to TRBJ2-5, with unresolved D. The CDR3 runs to 14 residues. V was clipped by 1 base and J by 4 bases, with 10 bases between them. Germline V gives CDR1 SGHAT, CDR2 FQNNGV. CDR3 nucleotide sequence: TGTGCCAGCAGCTTAGGATTATCGCCAGAGACCCAGTACTTC. Translation gives CASSLGLSPETQYF.

The V call is TRBV20-1, the J call TRBJ2-1; tentatively, D is TRBD2 (6 bases). Looked up from germline, CDR1 is DFQATT and CDR2 is SNEGSKA (reference sequence). The V end was cut by 7 bases, the J end by 9 bases, with 22 bases between. This CDR3 has 14 residues. The CDR3 spells CSVSRDSFLGEQFF. CDR3 nucleotide sequence: TGCAGTGTCTCCCGGGACTCCTTCTTGGGTGAGCAGTTCTTC.

This rearrangement joins TRBV21-1 to TRBJ2-1. TRBV21-1 counts as a pseudogene. The CDR3 has 15 residues. The CDR3 region is CASSIIYGDGNEQFF. The CDR3 DNA reads as TGTGCCAGCAGCATAATTTACGGGGATGGCAATGAGCAGTTCTTC.

The table lists this clonotype with a few counts. This chain links TRBV4-2 with TRBJ2-7; 7 bases are a match to TRBD2. With V trimmed by 3 bases and J by 0 bases, 2 bases remained unmatched. The CDR3 loop spans 14 amino acids. Per germline, CDR1 LGHNA and CDR2 YNFKEQ. CDR3 region: CASSHRDYSYEQYF. In DNA form, the CDR3 reads TGTGCCAGCAGCCACCGGGACTACTCCTACGAGCAGTACTTC.

The chain uses TRBV7-2 and TRBJ1-2; D may be TRBD1 (5 bases). Germline V lookup: CDR1 SGHTA, CDR2 FQGNSA. Between the trimmed V and J ends, which lost 5 bases and 9 bases, there was a span of 16 bases. The CDR3 runs to 13 residues. In nucleotides, the CDR3 is TGTGCCAGCAGCCCCGGACCGTTGGGGCGCTACACCTTC. It encodes CASSPGPLGRYTF.

This clonotype was detected a few times. V gene TRBV4-2 combines with J gene TRBJ2-5; 10 bases are shared with TRBD2. With V trimmed by 3 bases and J by 1 base, 5 bases remained unmatched. CDR1 and CDR2 from the germline V gene are LGHNA and YNFKEQ. This CDR3 region has 16 residues. As DNA, the CDR3 is TGTGCCAGCAGCCATCTCCGACTAGCGGGCCAAGAGACCCAGTACTTC. It encodes CASSHLRLAGQETQYF.

This clonotype was counted ten times or more. The chain carries TRBV4-2 and TRBJ2-7, with 9 positions matching TRBD1. The CDR3 contains 17 residues. The junction had 11 bases not matched to a gene; V was cut back by 2 bases and J by 3 bases. Germline V gene sequence: CDR1 LGHNA, CDR2 YNFKEQ. The CDR3, as DNA: TGTGCCAGCAGCCAAAATCCTACCGGGACAGGGTTCTACGAGCAGTACTTC. Protein product: CASSQNPTGTGFYEQYF.

The gene calls are TRBV29-1 and TRBJ2-1; unclear D gene. Trimming cost V 7 bases and J 4 bases, with 14 bases left between them. There are 13 residues in the CDR3. Germline CDR1 is SQVTM and CDR2 is ANQGSEA. CDR3 DNA sequence: TGCAGCGCCCGAAAGAGTCAATACAATGAGCAGTTCTTC. It codes for CSARKSQYNEQFF.

This chain joins TRBV4-2 and TRBJ2-7; TRBD2 matches at 13 bases. V was clipped by 3 bases and J by 7 bases; unmatched bases: 12. Germline lookup yields CDR1 LGHNA and CDR2 YNFKEQ. The length of the CDR3 is 17 residues. The chain's CDR3 is CASSQDKRTSGGGEQYF. CDR3 bases: TGTGCCAGCAGCCAGGACAAGAGGACTAGCGGGGGTGGGGAGCAGTACTTC.

The genes are TRBV5-1 and TRBJ2-3; 7 bases match TRBD1. The V gene end was trimmed by 4 bases and the J gene end by 7 bases; junction bases not matched to a gene: 9. Germline V gene sequence: CDR1 SGHRS, CDR2 YFSETQ. The CDR3 length is 14 residues. Here the CDR3 reads CASSGNRGLHTQYF. CDR3 nucleotide sequence: TGCGCCAGCAGCGGGAACAGGGGTCTGCATACGCAGTATTTT.

This CDR3 is CAISGLGATDTQYF. The CDR3 DNA reads TGTGCCATCAGTGGACTAGGGGCCACAGATACGCAGTATTTT. The gene calls are TRBV10-3 and TRBJ2-3, with D perhaps TRBD2 (6 bases). Germline CDR1 reads ENHRY; CDR2 reads SYGVKD. With 4 bases removed from V and 2 bases from J, the gap between germline ends came to 10 bases. The CDR3 is 14 residues long.

This clonotype was observed once. The junction does not match germline at one end; this may be a read error. The chain employs TRBV7-2 and TRBJ2-7; 9 nucleotides agree with TRBD2. Germline V gene lookup returns CDR1 SGHTA and CDR2 FQGNSA. The CDR3 covers 16 residues. CDR3 region: CAGSLVSSGATYEQYF. In DNA, the CDR3 is TGTGCCGGCAGCTTAGTTTCTAGCGGGGCGACCTACGAGCAGTACTTC.

Of note for this clonotype: Given a much more abundant clone one base away, this may be a read error. The V and J genes are TRBV7-2 and TRBJ2-3, with D possibly matching TRBD1 (5 bases). The CDR3 consists of 13 residues. Germline values: CDR1 SGHTA, CDR2 FQGNSA. In nucleotides, the CDR3 is TGTGCCAGCAGCTTTTCAATCACAGGTACGCAGTATTTT. Translated: CASSFSITGTQYF.

The chain couples TRBV20-1 to TRBJ2-1; D remains ambiguous. This CDR3 is built from 13 residues. V was pared by 6 bases and J by 7 bases, with 16 bases between. Germline V CDR1 and CDR2: DFQATT, SNEGSKA (reference sequence). The chain's CDR3 is CSARNLGINEQFF. The CDR3 coding sequence is TGCAGTGCCCGAAACCTAGGGATTAATGAGCAGTTCTTC.

This chain uses TRBV20-1 with TRBJ2-4, with TRBD2 identical over 7 bases. With 0 bases clipped from V and 0 bases from J, the junction kept 5 bases outside the gene matches. The germline V gene encodes CDR1 DFQATT and CDR2 SNEGSKA (reference sequence). CDR3 length equals 16 residues. CDR3 bases: TGCAGTGCTAGAGAGGGGGGGAAACTAGCCAAAAACATTCAGTACTTC. The encoded protein is CSAREGGKLAKNIQYF.

This clonotype was counted between two and nine times. CDR3 DNA sequence: TGCAGTGCTAGCCCAACCCCAAATCGACAGTTTAACACTGAAGCTTTCTTT. Its translation is CSASPTPNRQFNTEAFF. This chain joins TRBV20-1 and TRBJ1-1; a weak D match, TRBD1 (5 bases). The CDR3 contains 17 residues. Trimming shortened V by 3 bases and J by 2 bases, and 22 bases separated the two germline ends. Germline assignment: CDR1 DFQATT and CDR2 SNEGSKA (reference sequence).

This chain connects TRBV21-1 to TRBJ2-5; the table gives TRBD2 as D, unverified against the DNA. TRBV21-1 is an annotated pseudogene. The CDR3 has 15 amino acids. CDR3 sequence (DNA): TGTGCCAGCAGCATAATTGGGACTAGCGGAGAGACCCAGTACTTC. Its translation is CASSIIGTSGETQYF.

Worth noting for this clonotype: Germline and junction disagree at one end, which may indicate a read error. The J gene is TRBJ2-7, the V gene TRBV28; D gene unclear. Germline V gene sequence: CDR1 MDHEN, CDR2 SYDVKM. The length of the CDR3 is 10 residues. Here the CDR3 DNA reads TGTGCCAGCAGTCGCTCAGGACGCCAATTC. This encodes CASSRSGRQF.

J is TRBJ2-1 and V is TRBV24-1; D gene uncertain. The CDR3 is 16 residues long. V lost 4 bases, J lost 4 bases, and 16 bases lay in between. Per germline, CDR1 KGHDR and CDR2 SFDVKD. The DNA for the CDR3 is TGTGCCACCAGTGACGGAAAGCGAGGCCCATACAATGAGCAGTTCTTC. Its translation: CATSDGKRGPYNEQFF.

A word on this clonotype: This could be a read error, since a much larger clone is one nucleotide away. This chain connects TRBV5-1 to TRBJ2-7, with 10 bases identical to TRBD2. Per the germline V gene, CDR1 is SGHRS and CDR2 is YFSETQ. The trim removed 6 bases at V and 3 bases at J, leaving 9 bases unmatched. The CDR3 is 15 amino acids. This CDR3 reads CASTRLAGENYEQYF. CDR3 DNA sequence: TGCGCCAGCACACGGCTAGCGGGAGAGAACTACGAGCAGTACTTC.